This TCR beta chain originates from a study of blood T cell repertoires in COVID-19 (dated by TCRdb to between 2020 and 2021). A note on the overall study: Samples from collaborators originated in the United States, Italy and Spain and spanned both the acute and convalescent phases of COVID-19. Where available, HLA class I and class II types were taken from metadata supplied by the sample provider and were not determined by assay-based typing. Subjects who had been exposed to COVID-19, were actively infected with it, or had recovered from it provided the deeply sampled blood TCRbeta repertoires that made up the dataset. A de-identified subject ID, COVID-19 status, age in years and sex were almost always included in the sample metadata. The prospective study material was composed of cDNA or gDNA derived from T cells, B-cell-depleted T cells, or PBMCs. The samples were drawn from two sources: the first 160 participants of the ongoing ImmuneRACE study, and approximately 1,300 subjects contributed by 6 global collaborators. A freely available public database, intended as a resource for researchers studying the immune response to SARS-CoV-2, is where the repertoires were released.

Remarks on this clone: This receptor's antigen is unknown. The record has no base qualities; no much larger clone is one base away.

From cysteine to phenylalanine, the CDR3 is 16 amino acids long. The kept DNA is CDR3 alone, 48 bases in frame from the first base. The germline V end is reduced by 0 bases and the J end by 3 bases; junction bases left unmatched: 6. CDR1 is given as MDHEN and CDR2 as SYDVKM, both from the germline V gene. Overall study outcomes, separate from this receptor: Clinical and demographic metadata were provided uncurated, with the amount varying by source and participant.

TCRbeta CDR3 regions were amplified from genomic DNA using the immunoSEQ Assay, a bias-controlled multiplex PCR. On the authors' methods: The number of nucleated cells in each sample was estimated from the amplification of reference gene primers within the assay. To quantify the absolute abundance of each unique TCRbeta CDR3 rearrangement, sequence reads were collapsed and filtered. For each sample, productive Simpson clonality was calculated by taking the square root of Simpson's diversity index across productive rearrangements. What TCRdb holds here is the immuneACCESS table cut down to in-frame rearrangements. Part of the clones is not present; checked against another copy, under half of the missing clones reflect an unresolved V gene, and the others are unexplained. That table furnishes V, J and clone size, whereas the DNA furnished D and trimming. This sample is represented by approximately 59,000 clones; around 86% of them were singletons. The top ten clonotypes cover 3.5% to 4% of the sample.

Each collaborating institution followed its own protocols to collect whole blood in K2EDTA tubes. Collaborator samples were shipped for TCRbeta analysis as frozen whole blood, isolated PBMCs, or DNA extracted from either sample type. The chain links TRBV28 with TRBJ2-3, with TRBD1 matching 7 junction bases. Sequenced sample: peripheral blood. This clonotype was sampled from a woman older than 75 with acute or convalescent COVID-19. The DNA reads TGTGCCAGCAGTTTATGGACAGGGATTACGACAGATACGCAGTATTTT. Its product reads: CASSLWTGITTDTQYF.